The T cell receptor beta chain under discussion was sequenced for a study of T cells in Graves' hyperthyroidism and ophthalmopathy. TCR beta CDR3 regions were amplified from RNA transcripts. Researchers ran a first-round RT-PCR on the TCR CDR3 using the HTBI primer set. Via MiXCR, TCRdb re-called the multiplex PCR reads, giving one row per CDR3 protein. The data contain over 200,000 distinct CDR3 sequences, 14% to 15% of them singletons. CDR1 SGHRS and CDR2 YFSETQ come from the germline V gene. V was pared by 4 bases and J by 3 bases, with 17 bases between. The CDR3 consists of 16 residues. A note on this clonotype: Possible read error: a much larger clone is one base away.

Diagnoses rested on clinical symptoms, serum thyroxine and TRAb, thyroid ultrasound and orbital computed tomography. Sequencing was performed on blood. The clonotype was recovered from a woman in her thirties or forties with Graves' hyperthyroidism that later progressed to Graves' ophthalmopathy. V gene TRBV5-1 combines with J gene TRBJ2-1, with D tentatively TRBD1 (7 bases). CDR3 in amino acids: CASSTQGGRVYNEQFF. In DNA form, the CDR3 reads TGCGCCAGCAGCACCCAGGGGGGCAGGGTCTACAATGAGCAGTTCTTC.